These T cell receptor beta chains were read from a single sample in a study of control samples from healthy donors and cancer patients. Profiled with immunoSEQ multiplex PCR; TCRdb holds only in-frame clones, not every one. The table has about 100,000 clones, about nine tenths seen once. What was sequenced was blood. The receptor set was obtained from a human donor in good health. The donor label of this sample is uncertain. The CDR3 runs from the conserved cysteine through the conserved F or W.

v_gene: TRBV27; CDR3aa: CASSLRNEQFF
v_gene: TRBV19; CDR3aa: CASSTPGQSNQPQHF
v_gene: TRBV7-9; CDR3aa: CASSLGGEGDTF
v_gene: TRBV2; CDR3aa: CASSRDRAPYNEQFF
v_gene: TRBV7-8; CDR3aa: CASSPERGRLDGYTF
v_gene: TRBV7-9; CDR3aa: CASSFRTDTGELFF
v_gene: TRBV27; CDR3aa: CASSLTYRGILDHEQYF
v_gene: TRBV9; CDR3aa: CASQGPGITEAFF
v_gene: TRBV6-1; CDR3aa: CASSDTYGEKLFF
v_gene: TRBV19; CDR3aa: CASMKGLNTEAFF
v_gene: TRBV24-1; CDR3aa: CATYLDRTTNTGELFF
v_gene: TRBV6-5; CDR3aa: CAGGGGVYGNTIYF
v_gene: TRBV7-2; CDR3aa: CASSLWQGGGGYTF
v_gene: TRBV5-1; CDR3aa: CASSLVTHGSYNEQFF
v_gene: TRBV24-1; CDR3aa: CATSTWRGGYTF
v_gene: TRBV11-3; CDR3aa: CASSQGYNTEAFF
v_gene: TRBV2; CDR3aa: CASSGIYGYTF
v_gene: TRBV11-2; CDR3aa: CASSSQYSWNSPLHF
v_gene: TRBV6-5; CDR3aa: CASRKGLADTGELFF
v_gene: TRBV6-1; CDR3aa: CASSERAARGLQGNTEAFF